One T cell receptor (beta chain) is described in this entry. How the authors handled the data: Amplification of reference gene primers was used by the study to estimate nucleated cell counts. Data came from immunoSEQ multiplex PCR; TCRdb stores just in-frame clones and leaves some out. V and J calls and clone size are as listed in that table; D and trimming were resolved from the DNA. Among about 110,000 clones listed, about 79% were seen once. This entry belongs to a study of blood T cell repertoires in COVID-19. Turning to the study itself: Samples representing acute and convalescent COVID-19 were sourced from the United States, Italy and Spain. PBMCs, B-cell-depleted T cells, or T cells provided the cDNA or gDNA that made up the material.

This clonotype originated in a woman older than 75 with active or convalescent COVID-19. The sequencing input was peripheral blood.

CDR3: CASSPDRASNYGYTF. The CDR3 nucleotides are TGTGCCAGCTCACCCGACAGGGCTTCTAACTATGGCTACACCTTC. The chain has TRBV18 and TRBJ1-2, with TRBD1 identical over 7 bases. The CDR3 has 15 residues. Germline V CDR1 and CDR2: KGHSH, LQKENI. The ends lost 3 bases at V and 0 bases at J; junction bases unmatched: 4.